A single TCR beta chain is shown here with its context. The sample comes from a study of blood T cell repertoires in COVID-19. Those enrolled, adults aged roughly 18 to 89 years, came from fewer than 25 US areas. Per the original data handling: Amplified reference gene primers provided the basis for estimating nucleated cell counts. Produced via immunoSEQ multiplex PCR; TCRdb's table is partial and in-frame only. The V and J calls and clone size were taken over from that table, and D and trimming were inferred from the DNA. The profile shows 430,000 or so clones, over 75% of them singletons. After removal of 6 bases from V and 1 base from J, the junction contained 5 bases not matched to a gene. This CDR3 is built from 15 residues. The germline gives CDR1 MNHEY, CDR2 SVGAGI.

The sequencing input was PBMCs or T cells enriched from blood (not recorded which). The chain combines TRBV6-5 with TRBJ1-2, with 10 bases fitting TRBD1. The clonotype comes from a woman aged 40 to 50 who had recovered from COVID-19. The chain's CDR3 is CASRVGQGDNYGYTF. The CDR3 coding sequence is TGTGCCAGCAGGGTAGGACAGGGGGATAACTATGGCTACACCTTC.